Listed below are T cell receptor beta chains from one sample, sequenced in a study of blood T cell repertoires in COVID-19. TCRdb's copy holds only in-frame clones and misses some; the assay was immunoSEQ multiplex PCR. The data contain 250,000 to 350,000 clones, approximately 90% of them seen just once; the ten biggest clones take up about 0.8%. Sequenced input: peripheral blood. Receptors originate from a man aged 25-45 years with acute or convalescent COVID-19. CDR3s include the opening cysteine and the closing phenylalanine or tryptophan. The D gene is left open where the match is weak. Not every row has a clone size; where given, it reads once, few, many or a size class.

size: NA; V: TRBV4-1; D: TRBD2; J: TRBJ2-3; CDR3: CASSQPGLATIDTQYF
size: NA; V: TRBV6-5; D: NA; J: TRBJ1-1; CDR3: CASSYDRISEAFF
size: NA; V: TRBV14; D: NA; J: TRBJ2-7; CDR3: CASSQDSLLREQYF
size: NA; V: TRBV6-5; D: NA; J: TRBJ1-3; CDR3: CASRGRSISGNTIYF
size: NA; V: TRBV18; D: NA; J: TRBJ2-7; CDR3: CASSPGLLAYEQYF
size: once; V: TRBV4-1; D: NA; J: TRBJ1-1; CDR3: CASSQDDRVGTEAFF
size: NA; V: TRBV28; D: NA; J: TRBJ2-7; CDR3: CASRAREQYF
size: NA; V: TRBV7-2; D: TRBD2; J: TRBJ2-1; CDR3: CASSKTSGNNEQFF
size: NA; V: TRBV28; D: NA; J: TRBJ1-2; CDR3: CASSSQDTPSFNYGYTF
size: NA; V: TRBV9; D: TRBD2; J: TRBJ2-1; CDR3: CASSVGGLAGGEQFF
size: NA; V: TRBV19; D: NA; J: TRBJ1-6; CDR3: CASRVGRSYNSPLHF
size: few; V: TRBV30; D: TRBD1; J: TRBJ1-1; CDR3: CAWSVPDRGYTEAFF
size: few; V: TRBV3-1/TRBV3-2; D: NA; J: TRBJ2-5; CDR3: CASSQPVQETQYF
size: NA; V: TRBV20-1; D: NA; J: TRBJ1-4; CDR3: CSASRGAEEKLFF
size: NA; V: TRBV29-1; D: TRBD1; J: TRBJ2-3; CDR3: CSAGTGGTDTQYF
size: NA; V: TRBV30; D: NA; J: TRBJ1-6; CDR3: CACSLSPSGVLHF
size: NA; V: TRBV9; D: NA; J: TRBJ2-7; CDR3: CASGEQNYEQYF
size: NA; V: TRBV20-1; D: NA; J: TRBJ1-2; CDR3: CSAVANYGYTF
size: NA; V: TRBV5-1; D: NA; J: TRBJ1-6; CDR3: CASSNPRRDGVSPLHF
size: NA; V: TRBV18; D: NA; J: TRBJ2-7; CDR3: CASSPGGALSYEQYF
size: many; V: TRBV11-2; D: TRBD1; J: TRBJ2-2; CDR3: CASRHPGTGDGELFF
size: NA; V: TRBV19; D: NA; J: TRBJ1-1; CDR3: CASTVTGPNTEAFF
size: NA; V: TRBV10-3; D: TRBD2; J: TRBJ2-7; CDR3: CAIAGGLGYEQYF
size: NA; V: TRBV28; D: NA; J: TRBJ1-2; CDR3: CATLQGGVGYTF
size: NA; V: TRBV12-3/TRBV12-4; D: NA; J: TRBJ1-6; CDR3: CASSLTGNSPLHF
size: few; V: TRBV9; D: NA; J: TRBJ1-1; CDR3: CASSVGQMNTEAFF
size: NA; V: TRBV18; D: NA; J: TRBJ2-3; CDR3: CASSGVAGGFTDTQYF
size: once; V: TRBV5-1; D: TRBD1; J: TRBJ2-1; CDR3: CASSPEGQGWNEQFF